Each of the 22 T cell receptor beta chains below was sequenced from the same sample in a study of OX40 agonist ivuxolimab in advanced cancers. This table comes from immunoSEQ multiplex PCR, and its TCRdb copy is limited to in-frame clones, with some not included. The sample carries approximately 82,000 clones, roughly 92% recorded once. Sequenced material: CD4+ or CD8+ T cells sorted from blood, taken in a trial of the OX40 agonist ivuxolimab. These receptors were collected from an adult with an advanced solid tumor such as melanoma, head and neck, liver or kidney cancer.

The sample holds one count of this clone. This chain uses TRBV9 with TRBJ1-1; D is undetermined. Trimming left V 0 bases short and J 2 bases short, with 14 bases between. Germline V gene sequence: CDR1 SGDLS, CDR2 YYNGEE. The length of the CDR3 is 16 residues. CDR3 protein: CASSVDLRGPNTEAFF. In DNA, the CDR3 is TGTGCCAGCAGCGTAGACCTTCGGGGTCCCAACACTGAAGCTTTCTTT.

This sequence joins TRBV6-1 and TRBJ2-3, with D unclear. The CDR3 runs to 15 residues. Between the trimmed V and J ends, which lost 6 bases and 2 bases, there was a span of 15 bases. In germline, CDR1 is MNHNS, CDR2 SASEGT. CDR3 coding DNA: TGTGCCAGCAGGGCCAGGAAAGGGTTCACAGATACGCAGTATTTT. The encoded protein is CASRARKGFTDTQYF.

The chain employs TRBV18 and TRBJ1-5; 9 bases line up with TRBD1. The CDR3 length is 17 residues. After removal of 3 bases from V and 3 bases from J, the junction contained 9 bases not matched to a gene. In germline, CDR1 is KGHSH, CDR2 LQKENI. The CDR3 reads CASSPTSTGGSNQPQHF. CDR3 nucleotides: TGTGCCAGCTCACCCACATCGACAGGGGGTTCCAATCAGCCCCAGCATTTT.

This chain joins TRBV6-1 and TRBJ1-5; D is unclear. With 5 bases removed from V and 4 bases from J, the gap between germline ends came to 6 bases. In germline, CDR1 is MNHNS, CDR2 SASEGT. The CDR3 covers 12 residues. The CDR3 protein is CASSSGNQPQHF. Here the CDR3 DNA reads TGTGCCAGCAGTAGCGGGAATCAGCCCCAGCATTTT.

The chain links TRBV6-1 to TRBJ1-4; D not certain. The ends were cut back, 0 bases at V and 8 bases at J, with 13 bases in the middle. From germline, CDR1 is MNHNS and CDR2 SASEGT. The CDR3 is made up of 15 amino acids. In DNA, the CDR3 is TGTGCCAGCAGTGAAGCTGACATCTTTGGGGAAAAACTGTTTTTT. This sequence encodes CASSEADIFGEKLFF.

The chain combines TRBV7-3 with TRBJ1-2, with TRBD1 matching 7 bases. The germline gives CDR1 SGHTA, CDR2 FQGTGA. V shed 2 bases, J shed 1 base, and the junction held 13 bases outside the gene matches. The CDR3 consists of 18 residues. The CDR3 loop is CASSLLGRGSSHNYGYTF. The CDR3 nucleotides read TGTGCCAGCAGCTTATTGGGCAGGGGGTCCTCACATAACTATGGCTACACCTTC.

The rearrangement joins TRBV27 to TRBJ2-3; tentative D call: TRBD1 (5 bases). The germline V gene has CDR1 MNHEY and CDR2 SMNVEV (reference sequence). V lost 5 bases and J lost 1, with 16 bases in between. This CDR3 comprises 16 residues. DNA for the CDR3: TGTGCCAGCAGTGGGGTGGGCAGCAGGGGCACAGATACGCAGTATTTT. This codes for CASSGVGSRGTDTQYF.

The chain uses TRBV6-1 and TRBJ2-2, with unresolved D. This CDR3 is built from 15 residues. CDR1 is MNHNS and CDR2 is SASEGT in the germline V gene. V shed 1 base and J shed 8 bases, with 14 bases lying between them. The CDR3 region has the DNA TGTGCCAGCAGTGAAGGAACAGCCAGGTGGGGGGAGCTGTTTTTT. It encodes CASSEGTARWGELFF.

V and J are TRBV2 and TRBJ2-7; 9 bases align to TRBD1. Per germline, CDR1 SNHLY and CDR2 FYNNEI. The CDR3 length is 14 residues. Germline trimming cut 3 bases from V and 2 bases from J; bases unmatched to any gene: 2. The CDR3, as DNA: TGTGCCAGCAGTGAGGGGACAGGGACCTACGAGCAGTACTTC. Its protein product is CASSEGTGTYEQYF.

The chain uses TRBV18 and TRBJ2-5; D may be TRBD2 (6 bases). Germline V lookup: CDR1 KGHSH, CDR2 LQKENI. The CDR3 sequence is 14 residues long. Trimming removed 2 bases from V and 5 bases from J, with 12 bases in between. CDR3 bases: TGTGCCAGCTCACCATCACGGGGGATTGAGACCCAGTACTTC. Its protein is CASSPSRGIETQYF.

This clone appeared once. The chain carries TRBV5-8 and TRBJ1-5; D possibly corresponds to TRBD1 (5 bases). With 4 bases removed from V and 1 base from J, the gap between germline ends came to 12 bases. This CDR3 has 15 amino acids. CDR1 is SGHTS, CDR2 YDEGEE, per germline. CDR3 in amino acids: CASSPEYRSNQPQHF. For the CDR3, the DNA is TGTGCCAGCAGCCCAGAGTACAGGAGCAATCAGCCCCAGCATTTT.

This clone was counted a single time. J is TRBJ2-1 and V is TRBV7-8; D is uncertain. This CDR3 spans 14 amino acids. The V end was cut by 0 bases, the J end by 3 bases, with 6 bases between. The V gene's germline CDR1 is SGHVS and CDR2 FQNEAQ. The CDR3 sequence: CASSLAGNYNEQFF. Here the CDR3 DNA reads TGTGCCAGCAGCTTAGCGGGGAACTACAATGAGCAGTTCTTC.

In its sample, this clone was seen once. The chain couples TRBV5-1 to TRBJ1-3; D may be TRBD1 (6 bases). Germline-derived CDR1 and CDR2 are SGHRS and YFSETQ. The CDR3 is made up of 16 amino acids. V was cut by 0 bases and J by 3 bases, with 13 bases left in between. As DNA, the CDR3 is TGCGCCAGCAGCTTGGTCGGGGGCCGCTTTGGAAACACCATATATTTT. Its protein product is CASSLVGGRFGNTIYF.

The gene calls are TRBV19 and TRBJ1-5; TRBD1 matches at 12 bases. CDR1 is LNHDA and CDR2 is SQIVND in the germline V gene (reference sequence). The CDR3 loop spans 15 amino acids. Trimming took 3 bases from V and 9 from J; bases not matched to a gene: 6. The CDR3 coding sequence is TGTGCCAGTAGTATGACGGGACAGGGGGCTGGGCCCCAGCATTTT. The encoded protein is CASSMTGQGAGPQHF.

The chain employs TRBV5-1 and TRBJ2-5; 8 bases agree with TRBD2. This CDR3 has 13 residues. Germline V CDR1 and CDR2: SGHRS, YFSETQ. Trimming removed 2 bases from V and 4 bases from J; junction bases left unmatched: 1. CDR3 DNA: TGCGCCAGCAGCTTTAGCGGGACAGAGACCCAGTACTTC. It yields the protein CASSFSGTETQYF.

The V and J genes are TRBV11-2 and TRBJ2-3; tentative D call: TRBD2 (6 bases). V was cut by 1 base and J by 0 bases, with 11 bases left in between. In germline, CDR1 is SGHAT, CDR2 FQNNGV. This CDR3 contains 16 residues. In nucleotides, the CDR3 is TGTGCCAGCAGCTTAGGGGGGAGCGGGAGCACAGATACGCAGTATTTT. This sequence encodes CASSLGGSGSTDTQYF. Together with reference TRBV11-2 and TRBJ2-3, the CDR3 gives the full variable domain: EAGVAQSPRYKIIEKRQSVAFWCNPISGHATLYWYQQILGQGPKLLIQFQNNGVVDDSQLPKDRFSAERLKGVDSTLKIQPAKLEDSAVYLCASSLGGSGSTDTQYFGPGTRLTVL.

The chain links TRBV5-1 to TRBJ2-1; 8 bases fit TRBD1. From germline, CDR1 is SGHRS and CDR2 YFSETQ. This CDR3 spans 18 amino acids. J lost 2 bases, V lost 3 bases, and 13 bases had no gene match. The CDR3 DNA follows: TGCGCCAGCAGCTCTGGGACTCTTAAACAGGGGGCCTACAATGAGCAGTTCTTC. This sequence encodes CASSSGTLKQGAYNEQFF.

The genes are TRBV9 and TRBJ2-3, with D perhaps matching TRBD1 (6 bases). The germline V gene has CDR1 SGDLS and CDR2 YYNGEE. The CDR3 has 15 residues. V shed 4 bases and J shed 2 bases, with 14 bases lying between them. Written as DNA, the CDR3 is TGTGCCAGCAGCCCTAGGGTGGGGGCCACAGATACGCAGTATTTT. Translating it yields CASSPRVGATDTQYF.

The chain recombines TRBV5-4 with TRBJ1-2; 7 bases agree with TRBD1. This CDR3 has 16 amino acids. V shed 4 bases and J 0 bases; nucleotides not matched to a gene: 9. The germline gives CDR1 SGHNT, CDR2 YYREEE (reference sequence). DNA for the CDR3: TGTGCCAGCAGCCTTGGGCAGGGGGGACCTAACTATGGCTACACCTTC. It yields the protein CASSLGQGGPNYGYTF.

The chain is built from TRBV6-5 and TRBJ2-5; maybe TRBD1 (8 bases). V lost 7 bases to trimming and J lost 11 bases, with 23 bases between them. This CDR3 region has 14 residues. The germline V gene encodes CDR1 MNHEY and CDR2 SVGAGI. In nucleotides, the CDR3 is TGTGCCAGCAACAACAGGGGGGGTCTCGAAGAGCAGTACTTC. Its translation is CASNNRGGLEEQYF.

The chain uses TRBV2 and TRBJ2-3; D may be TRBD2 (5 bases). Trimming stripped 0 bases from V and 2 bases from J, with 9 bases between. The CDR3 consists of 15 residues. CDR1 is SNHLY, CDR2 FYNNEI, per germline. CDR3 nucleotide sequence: TGTGCCAGCAGTGAAGCTGGACTCCACACAGATACGCAGTATTTT. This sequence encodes CASSEAGLHTDTQYF.

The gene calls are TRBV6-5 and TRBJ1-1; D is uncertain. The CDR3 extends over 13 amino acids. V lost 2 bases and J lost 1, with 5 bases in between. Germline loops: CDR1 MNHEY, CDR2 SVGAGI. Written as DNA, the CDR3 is TGTGCCAGCAGTTACACTGGGAACACTGAAGCTTTCTTT. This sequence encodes CASSYTGNTEAFF.